A selection of T cell receptor beta chains follows, all from one sample in a study of blood T cell repertoires in COVID-19. The data were produced by immunoSEQ multiplex PCR, yet TCRdb's version contains in-frame clones alone and is incomplete. The data show about 200,000 clones, 80% to 95% seen once. Sequenced input: peripheral blood. Receptor source: a man aged 55 to 70 with COVID-19, enrolled during active disease. The conserved cysteine and the conserved F or W are not part of the CDR3 here. A D gene is named only where the DNA matches it firmly.

V	length	D	CDR3
TRBV3-1/TRBV3-2	14	TRBD2	ASSQGGLAGAYEQY
TRBV4-1	15	.	ASSQGPQGLTNYGYT
TRBV30	12	.	AWSVRDIGETQY
TRBV4-2	15	TRBD2	ASSQEAGRGTSATQY
TRBV14	15	TRBD2	ASSPYTLAGTYNEQF
TRBV7-8	14	TRBD2	ASSLVTSGSTDTQY
TRBV7-2	12	.	ASSSVFSNQPQH
TRBV2	12	.	ASSDGNSNQPQH
TRBV24-1	13	.	ATSRAGTSTDTQY
TRBV5-1	11	.	ASRSGSGNTIY
TRBV2	13	TRBD2	ASSGLAHGNGELF
TRBV5-8	13	TRBD2	ASSLGSSGSYEQY
TRBV18	13	TRBD2	ASSPQQREGETQY
TRBV9	14	.	ASSVAGGSSGNTIY
TRBV20-1	13	TRBD1	SASPFGTGPEKLF
TRBV3-1/TRBV3-2	14	.	ASSLTRGGSTDTQY
TRBV9	13	.	ASSVEGGTYNEQF
TRBV28	13	TRBD1	ASSLGTVKYEKLF
TRBV3-1/TRBV3-2	12	.	ASSQMGGNYGYT
TRBV11-2	13	.	ASSLELVSSYEQY
TRBV9	14	TRBD1	ASSVVGGTGAGELF
TRBV27	13	.	ASSNRGASNEKLF
TRBV12-3/TRBV12-4	11	.	ASSLGLSYEQY
TRBV28	13	TRBD1	ASSTDRGITYEQY
TRBV11-2	13	.	ASSLGRGGHGELF
TRBV19	12	.	ASSIPTANYGYT
TRBV18	12	TRBD1	ASSPGTGGYEQY
TRBV18	12	.	ASSPDSIYNEQF
TRBV5-1	14	TRBD1	ASSLEGANSGNTIY
TRBV12-3/TRBV12-4	9	.	ASRTRDTIY
TRBV5-1	15	TRBD1	ASSLAPGQGSNTEAF
TRBV7-8	13	TRBD1	ASSTRQGRGNEQF
TRBV6-1	14	.	ASSEALIRTNYGYT
TRBV12-5	13	TRBD1	ASGSPGTGPREQY
TRBV30	12	TRBD1	AWSGSGGSQPQH
TRBV5-1	11	.	ASGRDSFTEAF
TRBV10-3	11	.	AISEFPDQPQH